Following are 27 T cell receptor beta chains from one sample sequenced in a study of human T cells and chemical hapten exposure. Time point meaning: pre-sensitization, week 0. Stated treatment: therapeutic diphenylcyclopropenone sensitization with weekly scalp DPC. TCRdb fed the RACE reads into MiXCR, producing one record per CDR3 protein. The data hold some 250,000 distinct CDR3 sequences, with 7.5% to 9% observed a single time. The sequenced sample was whole blood, obtained in connection with sensitization to the hapten diphenylcyclopropenone (DPC). The receptors derive from a young man with alopecia areata. Some clones in this sample may be carry-over from other donors' samples.

This clonotype showed up just a few times. The chain joins TRBV10-3 to TRBJ2-5; either TRBD1 or TRBD2 may fit D (5 bases each). The CDR3 loop spans 13 amino acids. The V gene's germline CDR1 is ENHRY and CDR2 SYGVKD. V was shortened by 6 bases and J by 3 bases, with 11 bases between the two germline ends. The CDR3 protein is CAISRDGEETQYF. CDR3 coding DNA: TGTGCCATCAGCCGGGACGGAGAAGAGACCCAGTACTTC.

This clonotype was seen more than once but under ten times. This chain links TRBV11-2 with TRBJ1-2, with 10 bases aligning to TRBD1. CDR1 is SGHAT, CDR2 FQNNGV, per germline. CDR3 length: 15 amino acids. Trimming cost V 5 bases and J 4 bases; bases outside gene matches: 7. CDR3 in DNA: TGTGCCAGCAGCAAACGGGACAGGGGTGGCTATGGCTACACCTTC. This codes for CASSKRDRGGYGYTF.

This clonotype was counted between two and nine times. V and J are TRBV5-5 and TRBJ2-1, with TRBD1 matching 7 bases. The CDR3 covers 14 residues. V shed 0 bases, J shed 5 bases, and the junction held 2 bases outside the gene matches. Germline assignment: CDR1 SGHKS and CDR2 YYEKEE (reference sequence). The CDR3 is CASSLAGTDNEQFF. The DNA of the CDR3 is TGTGCCAGCAGCTTGGCAGGGACAGACAATGAGCAGTTCTTC.

The J gene is TRBJ2-2, the V gene TRBV9; TRBD1 aligns across 7 bases. V was pared by 2 bases and J by 5 bases, with 6 bases of the junction left unmatched. Per germline, CDR1 SGDLS and CDR2 YYNGEE. The CDR3 is made up of 15 amino acids. This CDR3 is CASSVRDRLTGELFF. CDR3 DNA sequence: TGTGCCAGCAGCGTCCGGGACAGACTTACCGGGGAGCTGTTTTTT.

In this sample, this clonotype turned up once. The rearrangement joins TRBV6-2 or TRBV6-3 to TRBJ2-5; possible D gene TRBD2, 5 bases. The germline V gene encodes CDR1 MNHEY and CDR2 SVGEGT. Trimming shortened V by 2 bases and J by 7 bases, and 23 bases separated the two germline ends. The CDR3 length is 17 residues. CDR3 DNA: TGTGCCAGCAGTTACAAAGCGGAACGGGTACCGTATGGGACCCAGTACTTC. Translated: CASSYKAERVPYGTQYF.

V gene TRBV6-2 or TRBV6-3 combines with J gene TRBJ1-1, with a possible D match to TRBD1 (5 bases). Germline V lookup: CDR1 MNHEY, CDR2 SVGEGT. V was clipped by 4 bases and J by 1 base, with 10 bases between them. This CDR3 contains 14 residues. The CDR3 sequence: CASSWDSGNTEAFF. Here the CDR3 DNA reads TGTGCCAGCAGTTGGGACTCCGGGAACACTGAAGCTTTCTTT.

The chain links TRBV6-5 to TRBJ2-7; 7 bases match TRBD2. The germline V gene encodes CDR1 MNHEY and CDR2 SVGAGI. Unmatched junction bases numbered 9, after V lost 1 base and J lost 3 bases. This CDR3 spans 16 amino acids. CDR3 amino acids: CASSYCMGGIDYEQYV. The CDR3 region has the DNA TGTGCCAGCAGTTACTGCATGGGGGGGATCGACTACGAGCAGTACGTC.

This rearrangement joins TRBV28 to TRBJ2-6; D is undetermined. V lost 11 bases and J lost 0, with 8 bases in between. Germline V CDR1 and CDR2: MDHEN, SYDVKM. This CDR3 region has 13 residues. The CDR3, as DNA: TGTGCCGCACACACCTCTGGGGCCAACGTCCTGACTTTC. The encoded protein is CAAHTSGANVLTF. The whole variable domain, filled in from reference TRBV28 and TRBJ2-6, reads DVKVTQSSRYLVKRTGEKVFLECVQDMDHENMFWYRQDPGLGLRLIYFSYDVKMKEKGDIPEGYSVSREKKERFSLILESASTNQTSMYLCAAHTSGANVLTFGAGSRLTVL.

This clonotype has a count of ten or more. This sequence joins TRBV10-3 and TRBJ1-1; unclear D gene. This CDR3 region has 12 residues. In germline, CDR1 is ENHRY, CDR2 SYGVKD. V was trimmed by 0 bases and J by 11 bases, leaving 10 bases between them. CDR3: CAISESDGGAFF. The CDR3 DNA sequence: TGTGCCATCAGTGAGTCTGACGGCGGGGCTTTCTTT.

The chain employs TRBV29-1 and TRBJ2-3, with 9 bases aligning to TRBD2. Trimming took 7 bases from V and 2 from J; bases not matched to a gene: 7. CDR3 size: 14 residues. Germline V gene lookup returns CDR1 SQVTM and CDR2 ANQGSEA. Here the CDR3 reads CSGAVAGATDTQYF. The CDR3 DNA reads as TGCAGCGGCGCCGTAGCGGGGGCCACAGATACGCAGTATTTT.

This clonotype occurred many times. The chain couples TRBV5-1 to TRBJ1-2; TRBD1 matches at 9 bases. Germline CDR1 and CDR2: SGHRS and YFSETQ. Trimming at V came to 4 bases and at J to 3 bases, leaving 4 bases not matched to a gene. The CDR3 extends over 14 amino acids. The CDR3 bases are TGCGCCAGCAGCACCCGGGACAGGGACTATGGCTACACCTTC. This sequence encodes CASSTRDRDYGYTF.

J is TRBJ1-3 and V is TRBV11-2, with D possibly TRBD1 on 5 matching bases. This CDR3 comprises 16 residues. Germline-derived CDR1 and CDR2 are SGHAT and FQNNGV. V lost 2 bases and J 0 bases, leaving 11 bases between the germline ends. The CDR3 nucleotides read TGTGCCAGCAGCTTAAGGGGCGCGGACTCTGGAAACACCATATATTTT. It specifies CASSLRGADSGNTIYF.

The sample holds one count of this clonotype. V gene TRBV10-3 combines with J gene TRBJ2-3, with 8 bases fitting TRBD2. This CDR3 is built from 15 residues. Trimming took 4 bases from V and 2 from J; bases not matched to a gene: 5. In germline, CDR1 is ENHRY, CDR2 SYGVKD. Written as DNA, the CDR3 is TGTGCCATCAGTGGCAATAGCGGGGACACAGATACGCAGTATTTT. This gives the protein CAISGNSGDTDTQYF.

This chain joins TRBV9 and TRBJ2-3; D possibly matches TRBD1 or TRBD2 (5 bases each). CDR1 and CDR2 (germline): SGDLS, YYNGEE. This CDR3 contains 18 residues. V gave up 2 bases and J gave up 4 bases, with 23 bases separating them. CDR3 protein: CASSVAPPGTPGSDTQYF. CDR3 nucleotide sequence: TGTGCCAGCAGCGTCGCGCCCCCCGGGACCCCGGGTTCAGATACGCAGTATTTT.

At least ten counts were recorded for this clonotype. This chain links TRBV3-1 with TRBJ2-3; maybe TRBD1 (6 bases). V shed 0 bases and J shed 6 bases, with 13 bases lying between them. The germline V gene has CDR1 LGHDT and CDR2 YNNKEL (reference sequence). This CDR3 contains 15 residues. The CDR3 is CASSQDRGGADTQYF. CDR3 bases: TGTGCCAGCAGCCAAGATCGAGGGGGTGCGGATACGCAGTATTTT.

This chain joins TRBV5-1 and TRBJ1-1, with a tentative D call TRBD1 (5 bases). Trimming shortened V by 3 bases and J by 4 bases, and 13 bases separated the two germline ends. Looked up from germline, CDR1 is SGHRS and CDR2 is YFSETQ. The CDR3 covers 14 residues. The CDR3 nucleotides are TGCGCCAGCAGCTGGGGGAGGTACGGCACTGAAGCTTTCTTT. This sequence encodes CASSWGRYGTEAFF.

Only a few counts were recorded for this clonotype. The chain carries TRBV11-2 and TRBJ1-2; no definite D call. V lost 5 bases to trimming and J lost 4 bases, with 14 bases between them. The CDR3 has 14 residues. Germline V gene lookup returns CDR1 SGHAT and CDR2 FQNNGV. CDR3 nucleotides: TGTGCCAGCAGCCTACTTCGGGGTCCCTATGGCTACACCTTC. Amino acid sequence: CASSLLRGPYGYTF.

The chain is built from TRBV4-1 and TRBJ1-4; no clear D. The germline V gene has CDR1 MGHRA and CDR2 YSYEKL. The CDR3 contains 17 residues. The V end was cut by 6 bases, the J end by 3 bases, with 20 bases between. DNA of the CDR3: TGCGCCAGCAGGGAGTTGGGAGGGAGCACAGCTAATGAAAAACTGTTTTTT. Translating it yields CASRELGGSTANEKLFF.

The table lists this clonotype with a few counts. The chain has TRBV5-5 and TRBJ1-4; D not certain. This CDR3 region has 15 residues. Germline CDR1 reads SGHKS; CDR2 reads YYEKEE (reference sequence). V dropped 4 bases and J dropped 0 bases, with 10 bases sitting between them. CDR3 region: CASSPVYSTNEKLFF. The DNA for the CDR3 is TGTGCCAGCAGCCCCGTATATTCAACTAATGAAAAACTGTTTTTT. The whole variable domain, remainder taken from reference TRBV5-5 and TRBJ1-4, is DAGVTQSPTHLIKTRGQQVTLRCSPISGHKSVSWYQQVLGQGPQFIFQYYEKEERGRGNFPDRFSARQFPNYSSELNVNALLLGDSALYLCASSPVYSTNEKLFFGSGTQLSVL.

This clonotype was recorded at least ten times. The J gene is TRBJ1-4, the V gene TRBV4-1; D might be TRBD1 (5 bases). CDR1 is MGHRA and CDR2 is YSYEKL in the germline V gene. The V and J ends lost 0 bases and 11 bases respectively, with 19 bases between them. The CDR3 length is 16 residues. CDR3 nucleotides: TGCGCCAGCAGCCAAGATCAGAAGGCAGGGATGTCGAAACTGTTTTTT. Encoded protein: CASSQDQKAGMSKLFF.

This clonotype was found a few times. The CDR3 DNA reads as TGTGCCAGCAGTTATGCGGCGGGTGAGAACACTGAAGCTTTCTTT. This sequence encodes CASSYAAGENTEAFF. This chain links TRBV28 with TRBJ1-1; D ambiguous. The CDR3 runs 15 residues. Germline V gives CDR1 MDHEN, CDR2 SYDVKM. Trimming stripped 4 bases from V and 1 base from J, with 13 bases between.

This clonotype was picked up a small number of times. The V gene is TRBV9, the J gene TRBJ1-6; D gene uncertain. The CDR3 is 15 amino acids. Germline V gives CDR1 SGDLS, CDR2 YYNGEE. Trimming cost V 5 bases and J 6 bases, with 15 bases left between them. The CDR3 DNA sequence: TGTGCCAGCAGTTGGATCCCGGGCTTTAATTCACCCCTCCACTTT. It translates to CASSWIPGFNSPLHF.

The chain couples TRBV5-5 to TRBJ2-6; no definite D call. The CDR3 extends over 15 amino acids. CDR1 is SGHKS, CDR2 YYEKEE, per germline (reference sequence). The V gene lost 5 bases and the J gene lost 4 bases, with 13 bases spanning the gap. The DNA for the CDR3 is TGTGCCAGCAGATATGACGTGTCCGGGGCCAACGTCCTGACTTTC. It is translated as CASRYDVSGANVLTF.

This clonotype was seen more than once but under ten times. This chain joins TRBV5-5 and TRBJ1-2; D is undetermined. The germline V gene encodes CDR1 SGHKS and CDR2 YYEKEE (reference sequence). Trimming pared 3 bases from V and 4 bases from J, leaving 16 bases between. CDR3 size: 15 residues. The CDR3 protein is CASSSTWAYGYGYTF. The CDR3 nucleotides are TGTGCCAGCAGCTCGACCTGGGCTTATGGCTATGGCTACACCTTC.

This clonotype was seen only a few times. The J gene is TRBJ1-5, the V gene TRBV6-1; 9 nucleotides align to TRBD1. The trim removed 1 base at V and 6 bases at J, leaving 7 bases unmatched. The CDR3 loop spans 16 amino acids. Germline CDR1 and CDR2: MNHNS and SASEGT. CDR3 amino acids: CASSEDSPGQGQPQHF. CDR3 in DNA: TGTGCCAGCAGTGAAGATTCGCCGGGACAGGGTCAGCCCCAGCATTTT.

This chain connects TRBV27 to TRBJ2-1; D is perhaps TRBD2 (5 bases). The CDR3 totals 14 residues. Germline V gene sequence: CDR1 MNHEY, CDR2 SMNVEV (reference sequence). Trimming pared 3 bases from V and 8 bases from J, leaving 14 bases between. The CDR3 sequence: CASSFSGSTYEQFF. CDR3 nucleotides: TGTGCCAGCAGTTTCTCGGGATCTACCTATGAGCAGTTCTTC.

The CDR3 coding sequence is TGTGCCAGCAGCTTGGATCCAGGATCGAATCAGCCCCAGCATTTT. Amino acid sequence: CASSLDPGSNQPQHF. V usage is TRBV5-5 and J usage is TRBJ1-5, with D hard to call. Trimming shortened V by 0 bases and J by 4 bases, and 11 bases separated the two germline ends. Germline V CDR1 and CDR2: SGHKS, YYEKEE (reference sequence). The CDR3 is 15 amino acids.